The 20 T cell receptor beta chains listed next were all sequenced from one sample in a study of CD8+CD57+ T cells in acquired aplastic anemia. All sequencing subjects had displayed CD8+CD57+ cell expansion on flow cytometry. Using genomic DNA as the template, TCR beta VDJ and CDR3 profiling was carried out. TCRdb itself ran the reads through MiXCR, one entry per CDR3 protein. The sample yields approximately 180,000 distinct CDR3 sequences, roughly 65% seen once. Sequencing was carried out using sorted CD4+, CD8+, or CD8+CD57+ T cells (not recorded which) from PBMCs. All receptors derive from a human donor with aplastic anemia.

The chain's CDR3 is CSVGSGEYGYTF. The CDR3 region has the DNA TGCAGCGTTGGGTCTGGGGAATATGGCTACACCTTC. V gene TRBV29-1 combines with J gene TRBJ1-2; D is uncertain. Germline values: CDR1 SQVTM, CDR2 ANQGSEA. This CDR3 has 12 residues. V was shortened by 4 bases and J by 5 bases, with 11 bases between the two germline ends.

This chain links TRBV19 with TRBJ1-6, with 7 bases fitting TRBD1. V shed 3 bases, J shed 8 bases, and the junction held 7 bases outside the gene matches. Per germline, CDR1 LNHDA and CDR2 SQIVND (reference sequence). The length of the CDR3 is 15 residues. CDR3 coding DNA: TGTGCCAGTAGTATTATGGAACAGGGGCATTCACCCCTCCACTTT. It codes for CASSIMEQGHSPLHF.

This chain uses TRBV6-1 with TRBJ1-6; TRBD1 aligns across 8 bases. CDR1 is MNHNS and CDR2 is SASEGT in the germline V gene. CDR3 length: 15 amino acids. The J segment lost 7 bases and the V segment lost 4 bases, leaving 6 bases of the junction unmatched. CDR3 sequence: CASSGGQGDNSPLHF. CDR3 nucleotide sequence: TGTGCCAGCAGTGGTGGACAGGGCGACAATTCACCCCTCCACTTT.

This clonotype came up a few times. The chain links TRBV24-1 to TRBJ1-4; tentatively, D is TRBD1 (5 bases). The CDR3 extends over 14 amino acids. CDR1 KGHDR and CDR2 SFDVKD come from the germline V gene. Trimming took off 7 bases at V and 7 bases at J, with 15 bases between the two ends. This CDR3 is CATSERGGSEKLFF. In DNA form, the CDR3 reads TGTGCCACCAGCGAGAGGGGAGGTAGTGAAAAACTGTTTTTT.

This clonotype was counted at least ten times. The V call is TRBV12-3 or TRBV12-4, the J call TRBJ2-5; TRBD2 aligns across 7 bases. V lost 2 bases, J lost 4 bases, and 7 bases stayed unmatched. The CDR3 has 15 amino acids. DNA for the CDR3: TGTGCCAGCAGTTTATCGTTTAGCGGGTCAGAGACCCAGTACTTC. Amino acid sequence: CASSLSFSGSETQYF.

This clonotype was seen a single time. The gene calls are TRBV7-3 and TRBJ2-1, with D uncertain. The V end was cut by 10 bases, the J end by 0 bases, with 16 bases between. The CDR3 runs 15 residues. From germline, CDR1 is SGHTA and CDR2 FQGTGA. The CDR3: CATRRATLSYNEQFF. CDR3 nucleotide sequence: TGTGCCACACGAAGGGCGACGCTCTCCTACAATGAGCAGTTCTTC.

The sample holds many counts of this clonotype. The V gene is TRBV5-6, the J gene TRBJ2-1; tentative D call: TRBD1 (7 bases). Germline values: CDR1 SGHDT, CDR2 YYEEEE. The V gene lost 3 bases and the J gene lost 7 bases, with 17 bases spanning the gap. This CDR3 is 15 amino acids long. Written as DNA, the CDR3 is TGTGCCAGCAGCTCGGAGGGGACAGCTTGGAATGAGCAGTTCTTC. Encoded protein: CASSSEGTAWNEQFF. The full variable domain, with the rest looked up from reference TRBV5-6 and TRBJ2-1, is DAGVTQSPTHLIKTRGQQVTLRCSPKSGHDTVSWYQQALGQGPQFIFQYYEEEERQRGNFPDRFSGHQFPNYSSELNVNALLLGDSALYLCASSSEGTAWNEQFFGPGTRLTVL.

The gene calls are TRBV29-1 and TRBJ2-7; D may correspond to TRBD1 or TRBD2 (5 bases each). CDR1 is SQVTM and CDR2 is ANQGSEA in the germline V gene. V shed 6 bases and J shed 4 bases, with 10 bases lying between them. The CDR3 is made up of 11 amino acids. Here the CDR3 DNA reads TGCAGCGTCGGGACCACTTACGAGCAGTACTTC. The encoded protein is CSVGTTYEQYF.

This clonotype has ten or more counts. The V call is TRBV4-1, the J call TRBJ2-7; 12 bases agree with TRBD2. This CDR3 has 16 amino acids. Germline V CDR1 and CDR2: MGHRA, YSYEKL. V was clipped by 4 bases and J by 3 bases; unmatched bases: 7. CDR3 DNA sequence: TGCGCCAGCAGCCGGATCCCTAGCGGGGGGGGCTACGAGCAGTACTTC. This sequence encodes CASSRIPSGGGYEQYF.

This clonotype appeared a few times. The chain uses TRBV6-5 and TRBJ2-7, with D possibly TRBD2 on 5 matching bases. V shed 9 bases and J shed 7 bases, with 31 bases lying between them. Germline CDR1 reads MNHEY; CDR2 reads SVGAGI. There are 17 residues in the CDR3. The CDR3 sequence is CASQPERWGRLSGEQYF. CDR3 DNA: TGTGCCAGTCAACCGGAGAGGTGGGGTAGGCTCTCGGGGGAGCAGTACTTC.

The rearrangement uses TRBV9 and TRBJ1-2, with 9 positions matching TRBD1. V shed 0 bases, J shed 5 bases, and the junction held 2 bases outside the gene matches. The CDR3 loop spans 14 amino acids. Germline V gene sequence: CDR1 SGDLS, CDR2 YYNGEE. CDR3 nucleotides: TGTGCCAGCAGCGTAGTGACAGGGGGGTATGGCTACACCTTC. Its translation is CASSVVTGGYGYTF.

The V and J genes are TRBV9 and TRBJ2-1; 9 bases are shared with TRBD1. The CDR3 is 14 amino acids. The J segment lost 7 bases and the V segment lost 4 bases, leaving 6 bases of the junction unmatched. The germline V gene encodes CDR1 SGDLS and CDR2 YYNGEE. CDR3 protein: CASSPQGAGNEQFF. In DNA, the CDR3 is TGTGCCAGCAGCCCACAGGGGGCGGGTAATGAGCAGTTCTTC.

V is TRBV5-4 and J is TRBJ2-2; D is uncertain. V lost 5 bases, J lost 5 bases, and 13 bases lay in between. This CDR3 spans 14 amino acids. Germline CDR1 reads SGHNT; CDR2 reads YYREEE (reference sequence). CDR3 protein: CASSSRLLTGELFF. The CDR3 DNA reads TGTGCCAGCAGTTCCCGTCTTCTTACCGGGGAGCTGTTTTTT.

This rearrangement joins TRBV7-9 to TRBJ2-1; D gene uncertain. This CDR3 comprises 12 residues. V shed 2 bases and J shed 6 bases, with 5 bases lying between them. In germline, CDR1 is SEHNR, CDR2 FQNEAQ (reference sequence). The CDR3 DNA reads TGTGCCAGCAGCTTAATAGGCAATGAGCAGTTCTTC. Its protein product is CASSLIGNEQFF.

This clonotype was detected ten times or more. The rearrangement uses TRBV6-6 and TRBJ2-7; 7 nucleotides align to TRBD1. Germline-derived CDR1 and CDR2 are MNHNY and SVGAGI (reference sequence). The V segment lost 1 base and the J segment 0 bases; nucleotides outside the gene matches: 0. This CDR3 has 14 residues. The CDR3, as DNA: TGTGCCAGCAGTTACTGGGACAGCTCCTACGAGCAGTACTTC. It specifies CASSYWDSSYEQYF.

In regard to this clonotype: Germline is not matched at one junction end, which may reflect a read error. J is TRBJ2-7 and V is TRBV5-1; TRBD1 is a possible D gene (6 bases). Germline lookup yields CDR1 SGHRS and CDR2 YFSETQ. This CDR3 contains 12 residues. CDR3 protein: CASSRQVNEQYF. The CDR3 bases are TGTGCCAGTAGCCGACAGGTCAACGAGCAGTACTTC.

V gene TRBV24-1 combines with J gene TRBJ2-2, with D possibly being TRBD1 (6 bases). The CDR3 has 20 amino acids. Trimming took 4 bases from V and 7 from J, leaving 30 bases between them. The germline gives CDR1 KGHDR, CDR2 SFDVKD. This CDR3 is CATSELTLRTAMHLFGELFF. In DNA form, the CDR3 reads TGTGCCACCAGTGAACTTACTCTAAGGACAGCGATGCACTTATTCGGGGAGCTGTTTTTT.

This clonotype has a single count. The chain couples TRBV7-9 to TRBJ2-5, with D possibly TRBD2 on 5 matching bases. Looked up from germline, CDR1 is SEHNR and CDR2 is FQNEAQ (reference sequence). Trimming pared 1 base from V and 5 bases from J, leaving 14 bases between. The CDR3 sequence is 15 residues long. This chain's CDR3 is CASSLEASLRETQYF. CDR3 sequence (DNA): TGTGCCAGCAGCTTAGAGGCTAGCTTGAGGGAGACCCAGTACTTC.

On this clonotype: The conserved phenylalanine or tryptophan is not found at the CDR3 terminus, so this likely reflects a read error. The rearrangement uses TRBV9 and TRBJ1-4; 7 bases fit TRBD1. V gave up 4 bases and J gave up 3 bases; unmatched junction bases: 3. CDR3 length: 14 amino acids. CDR1 and CDR2 (germline): SGDLS, YYNGEE. The CDR3 nucleotides are TGTGCCAGCAGCCCGGGACAGCCTAATGAAAAACTGTTTTGT. It encodes CASSPGQPNEKLFC.

A remark on this clonotype: A read error may produce the germline difference seen at one junction end. The chain uses TRBV4-1 and TRBJ1-2, with D possibly TRBD1 on 6 matching bases. Germline CDR1 and CDR2: MGHRA and YSYEKL. This CDR3 comprises 17 residues. CDR3 protein: CASSQERGGGANYGYTF. CDR3 coding DNA: TGTGCCAGCAGCCAAGAGCGGGGCGGGGGGGCCAACTATGGCTACACCTTC.